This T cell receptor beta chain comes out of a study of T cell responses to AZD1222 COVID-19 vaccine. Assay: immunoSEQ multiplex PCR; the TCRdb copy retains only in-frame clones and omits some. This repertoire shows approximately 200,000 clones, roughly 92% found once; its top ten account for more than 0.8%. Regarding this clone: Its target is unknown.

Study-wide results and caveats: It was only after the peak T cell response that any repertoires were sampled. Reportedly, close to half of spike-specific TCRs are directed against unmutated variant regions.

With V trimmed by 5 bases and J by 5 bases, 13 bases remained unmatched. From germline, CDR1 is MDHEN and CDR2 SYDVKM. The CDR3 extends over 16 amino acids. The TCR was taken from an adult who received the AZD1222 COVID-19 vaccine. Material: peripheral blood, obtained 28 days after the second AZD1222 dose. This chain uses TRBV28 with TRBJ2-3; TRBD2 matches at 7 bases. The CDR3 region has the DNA TGTGCCAGCAGTCCCGTGGGGCGGGGGTTGGTAGATACGCAGTATTTT. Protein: CASSPVGRGLVDTQYF.